Only a few counts were recorded for the clone carrying this T cell receptor beta chain. Germline assignment: CDR1 SQVTM and CDR2 ANQGSEA. The V end lost 5 bases, the J end lost 0 bases, and 2 bases lay between the germline ends. The CDR3 length is 11 residues. The sample comes from a study of T cells in Graves' hyperthyroidism and ophthalmopathy. There were TCR beta CDR3 regions amplified from RNA transcripts. The HTBI set primed first-round TCR CDR3 RT-PCR. TCRdb analysed the multiplex PCR reads with MiXCR anew, one entry per CDR3 protein. The sample holds 500,000 to 650,000 distinct CDR3 sequences; roughly 15% are singletons and the top ten take under 15%.

The chain uses TRBV29-1 and TRBJ1-3; D is unresolved. Specimen: blood. The receptor's source is a woman aged 50 to 65 with Graves' ophthalmopathy. In DNA, the CDR3 is TGCAGCGTTCGCTCTGGAAACACCATATATTTT. It translates to CSVRSGNTIYF.